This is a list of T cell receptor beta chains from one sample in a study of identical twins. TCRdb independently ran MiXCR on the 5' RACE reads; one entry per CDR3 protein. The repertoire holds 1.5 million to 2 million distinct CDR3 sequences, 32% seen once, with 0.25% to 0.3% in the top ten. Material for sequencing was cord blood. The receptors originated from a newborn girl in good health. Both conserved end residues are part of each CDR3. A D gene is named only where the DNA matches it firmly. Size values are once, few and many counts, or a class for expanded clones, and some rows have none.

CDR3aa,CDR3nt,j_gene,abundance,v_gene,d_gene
CASSYSPGGNQPQHF,TGTGCCAGCAGTTACTCTCCAGGGGGGAATCAGCCCCAGCATTTT,TRBJ1-5,few,TRBV6-6,TRBD1
CASSQDHTDTQYF,TGTGCCAGCAGCCAAGACCACACAGATACGCAGTATTTT,TRBJ2-3,many,TRBV3-1,-
CATSREDGGNTGELFF,TGTGCCACCAGCAGAGAAGATGGCGGGAACACCGGGGAGCTGTTTTTT,TRBJ2-2,few,TRBV15,-
CASSLVGQSNEKLFF,TGTGCCAGCAGCTTAGTAGGCCAGAGTAATGAAAAACTGTTTTTT,TRBJ1-4,-,TRBV7-9,-
CASSRSSMNTEAFF,TGTGCCAGCAGCCGGAGCAGCATGAACACTGAAGCTTTCTTT,TRBJ1-1,-,TRBV14,-
CASSAAGAGGVYEQYF,TGTGCCAGTAGTGCAGCGGGGGCAGGGGGCGTATACGAGCAGTACTTC,TRBJ2-7,-,TRBV19,-
CASSLAWYGDEQFF,TGTGCCAGCAGCTTGGCTTGGTATGGGGATGAGCAGTTCTTC,TRBJ2-1,-,TRBV5-6,-
CSARDLGTSNYNEQYF,TGCAGTGCTAGAGATTTAGGGACTAGCAACTACAATGAGCAGTACTTC,TRBJ2-7,-,TRBV20-1,TRBD2
CASSLTASGAYNEQFF,TGTGCCAGCAGTTTAACCGCTAGCGGGGCTTACAATGAGCAGTTCTTC,TRBJ2-1,few,TRBV28,TRBD2
CASTPGGRDSEAFF,TGTGCCAGCACCCCGGGGGGGCGGGATTCTGAAGCTTTCTTT,TRBJ1-1,-,TRBV27,-